The clone carrying this T cell receptor (beta chain) appeared many times. The entry originates in a study of read filtering for tumor transcriptome and immune sequencing. At the level of the study: Revised staging placed eight or nine patients in R-ISS I, 15 to 20 in II, more than five in III. Transcriptome libraries were built from DNase-treated RNA. IR-seq gave about 3.5 to 11 million TCR reads per sample; RNA-seq gave about 80 to 1,300.

The library was built from 400 ng RNA with molecular barcoded adaptors for alpha/delta and beta/gamma chains. TCRdb fed the reads into MiXCR, producing one record per CDR3 protein. The sample yields around 140,000 distinct CDR3 sequences, approximately 13% seen once. Deletions cut 4 bases from V and 4 bases from J, with 10 bases between. Germline V lookup: CDR1 SQVTM, CDR2 ANQGSEA. The CDR3 length is 12 residues. Sample: a population of CD138-negative cells sorted from bone marrow. The origin of this receptor is a donor aged 40 or older with multiple myeloma. This chain joins TRBV29-1 and TRBJ1-1; D is perhaps TRBD1 (5 bases). The CDR3 protein is CSVGGRGTEAFF. In DNA form, the CDR3 reads TGCAGCGTTGGGGGACGGGGCACTGAAGCTTTCTTT.